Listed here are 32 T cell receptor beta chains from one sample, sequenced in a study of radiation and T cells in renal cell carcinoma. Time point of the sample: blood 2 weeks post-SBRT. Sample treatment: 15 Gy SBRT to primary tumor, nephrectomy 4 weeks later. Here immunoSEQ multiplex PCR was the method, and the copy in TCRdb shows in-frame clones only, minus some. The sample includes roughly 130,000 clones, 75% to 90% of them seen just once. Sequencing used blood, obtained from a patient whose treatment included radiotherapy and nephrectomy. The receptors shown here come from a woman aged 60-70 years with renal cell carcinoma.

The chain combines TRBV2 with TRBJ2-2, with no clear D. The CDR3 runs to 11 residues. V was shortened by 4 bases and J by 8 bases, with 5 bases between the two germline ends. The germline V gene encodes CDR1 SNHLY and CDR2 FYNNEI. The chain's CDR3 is CASSVRGELFF. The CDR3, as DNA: TGTGCCAGCAGTGTAAGGGGGGAGCTGTTTTTT.

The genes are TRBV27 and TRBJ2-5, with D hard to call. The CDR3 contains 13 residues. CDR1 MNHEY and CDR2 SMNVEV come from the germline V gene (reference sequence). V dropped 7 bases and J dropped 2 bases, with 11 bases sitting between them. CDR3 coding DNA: TGTGCCAGCAAACAGAACAATCAAGAGACCCAGTACTTC. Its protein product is CASKQNNQETQYF.

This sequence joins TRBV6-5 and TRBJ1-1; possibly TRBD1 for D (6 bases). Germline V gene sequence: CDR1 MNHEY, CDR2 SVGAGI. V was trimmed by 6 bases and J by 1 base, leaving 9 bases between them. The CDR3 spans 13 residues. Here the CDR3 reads CASSLGQNTEAFF. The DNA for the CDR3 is TGTGCCAGCAGCTTGGGACAGAACACTGAAGCTTTCTTT.

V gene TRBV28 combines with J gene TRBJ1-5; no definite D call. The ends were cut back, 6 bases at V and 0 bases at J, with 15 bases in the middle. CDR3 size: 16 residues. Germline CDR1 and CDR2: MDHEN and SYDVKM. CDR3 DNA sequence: TGTGCCAGCAGCCCCGGAGGGAGGTATAGCAATCAGCCCCAGCATTTT. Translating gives CASSPGGRYSNQPQHF.

Here the CDR3 reads CASIGTGDEKLFF. In DNA form, the CDR3 reads TGTGCCAGCATCGGGACAGGGGATGAAAAACTGTTTTTT. This sequence joins TRBV2 and TRBJ1-4; TRBD1 matches 10 bases. CDR1 and CDR2 (germline): SNHLY, FYNNEI. The V segment lost 7 bases and the J segment 6 bases; nucleotides outside the gene matches: 2. This CDR3 comprises 13 residues. The entire variable domain, with the rest obtained from reference TRBV2 and TRBJ1-4, is as follows: EPEVTQTPSHQVTQMGQEVILRCVPISNHLYFYWYRQILGQKVEFLVSFYNNEISEKSEIFDDQFSVERPDGSNFTLKIRSTKLEDSAMYFCASIGTGDEKLFFGSGTQLSVL.

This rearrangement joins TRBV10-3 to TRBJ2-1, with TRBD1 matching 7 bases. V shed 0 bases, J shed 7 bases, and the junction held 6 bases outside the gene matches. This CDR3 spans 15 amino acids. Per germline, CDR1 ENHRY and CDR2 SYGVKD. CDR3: CAISESTGRRNEQFF. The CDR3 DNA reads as TGTGCCATCAGTGAGTCGACAGGGCGGAGGAATGAGCAGTTCTTC.

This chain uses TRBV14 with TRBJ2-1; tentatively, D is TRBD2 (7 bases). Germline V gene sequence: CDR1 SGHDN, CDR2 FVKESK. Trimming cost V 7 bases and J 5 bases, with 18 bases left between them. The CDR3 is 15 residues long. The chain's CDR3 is CASTSLGGRNNEQFF. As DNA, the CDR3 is TGTGCCAGCACCTCGCTCGGGGGGCGGAACAATGAGCAGTTCTTC.

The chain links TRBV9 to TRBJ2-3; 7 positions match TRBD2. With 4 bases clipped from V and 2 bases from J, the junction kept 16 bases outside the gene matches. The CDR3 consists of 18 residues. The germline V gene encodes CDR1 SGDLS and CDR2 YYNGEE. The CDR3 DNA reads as TGTGCCAGCAGCACCCCTCGGGGAGCGGGAAGTATCACAGATACGCAGTATTTT. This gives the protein CASSTPRGAGSITDTQYF.

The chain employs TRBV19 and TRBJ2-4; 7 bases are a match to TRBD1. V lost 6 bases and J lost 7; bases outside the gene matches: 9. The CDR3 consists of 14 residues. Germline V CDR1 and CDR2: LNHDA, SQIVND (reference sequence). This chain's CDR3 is CASRPGQLDNIQYF. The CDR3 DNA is TGTGCCAGTAGGCCGGGACAGCTAGATAACATTCAGTACTTC.

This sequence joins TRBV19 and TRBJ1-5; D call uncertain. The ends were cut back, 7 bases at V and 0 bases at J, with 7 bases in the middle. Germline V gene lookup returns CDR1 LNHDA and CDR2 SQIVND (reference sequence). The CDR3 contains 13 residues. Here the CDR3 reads CASTGYSNQPQHF. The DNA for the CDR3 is TGTGCCAGTACGGGATATAGCAATCAGCCCCAGCATTTT.

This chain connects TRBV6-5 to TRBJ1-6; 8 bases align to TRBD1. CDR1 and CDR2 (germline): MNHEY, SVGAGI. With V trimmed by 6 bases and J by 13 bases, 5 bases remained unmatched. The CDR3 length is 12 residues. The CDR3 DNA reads TGTGCCAGCAGCCGGACAGGGACGCCCCTCCACTTT. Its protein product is CASSRTGTPLHF.

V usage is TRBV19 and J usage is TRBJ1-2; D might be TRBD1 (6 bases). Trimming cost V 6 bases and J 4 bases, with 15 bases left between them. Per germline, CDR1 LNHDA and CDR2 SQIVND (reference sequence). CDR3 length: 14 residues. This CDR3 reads CASSSGGQSYGYTF. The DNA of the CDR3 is TGTGCCAGTAGCTCTGGGGGGCAAAGCTATGGCTACACCTTC.

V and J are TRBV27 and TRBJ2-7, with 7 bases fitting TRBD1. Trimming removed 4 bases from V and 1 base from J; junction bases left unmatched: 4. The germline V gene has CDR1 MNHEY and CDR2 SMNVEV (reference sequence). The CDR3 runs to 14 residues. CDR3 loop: CASSWTGNSYEQYF. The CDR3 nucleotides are TGTGCCAGCAGTTGGACAGGCAATTCCTACGAGCAGTACTTC.

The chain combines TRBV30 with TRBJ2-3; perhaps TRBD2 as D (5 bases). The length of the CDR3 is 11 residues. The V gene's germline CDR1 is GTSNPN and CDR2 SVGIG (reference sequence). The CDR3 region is CAPLLGDTQYF. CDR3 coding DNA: TGTGCTCCCTTACTAGGGGATACGCAGTATTTT. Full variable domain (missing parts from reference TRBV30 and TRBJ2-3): SQTIHQWPATLVQPVGSPLSLECTVEGTSNPNLYWYRQAAGRGLQLLFYSVGIGQISSEVPQNLSASRPQDRQFILSSKKLLLSDSGFYLCAPLLGDTQYFGPGTRLTVL.

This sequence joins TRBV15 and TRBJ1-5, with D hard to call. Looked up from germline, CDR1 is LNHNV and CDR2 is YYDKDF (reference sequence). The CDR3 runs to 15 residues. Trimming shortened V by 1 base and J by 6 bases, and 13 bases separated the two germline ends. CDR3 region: CATSRGGSTSQPQHF. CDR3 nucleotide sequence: TGTGCCACCAGCAGAGGAGGAAGTACAAGTCAGCCCCAGCATTTT.

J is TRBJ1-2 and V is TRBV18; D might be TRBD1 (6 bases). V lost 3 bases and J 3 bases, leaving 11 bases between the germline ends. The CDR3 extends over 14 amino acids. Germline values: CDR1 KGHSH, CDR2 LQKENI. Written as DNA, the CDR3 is TGTGCCAGCTCACCTTCAGGGGCGGACTATGGCTACACCTTC. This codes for CASSPSGADYGYTF.

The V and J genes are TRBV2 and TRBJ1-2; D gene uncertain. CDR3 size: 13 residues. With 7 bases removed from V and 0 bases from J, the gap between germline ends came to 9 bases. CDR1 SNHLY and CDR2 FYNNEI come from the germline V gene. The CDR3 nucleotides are TGTGCCAGCACCAGAACAGCTAACTATGGCTACACCTTC. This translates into CASTRTANYGYTF. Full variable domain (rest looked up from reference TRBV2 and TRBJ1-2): EPEVTQTPSHQVTQMGQEVILRCVPISNHLYFYWYRQILGQKVEFLVSFYNNEISEKSEIFDDQFSVERPDGSNFTLKIRSTKLEDSAMYFCASTRTANYGYTFGSGTRLTVV.

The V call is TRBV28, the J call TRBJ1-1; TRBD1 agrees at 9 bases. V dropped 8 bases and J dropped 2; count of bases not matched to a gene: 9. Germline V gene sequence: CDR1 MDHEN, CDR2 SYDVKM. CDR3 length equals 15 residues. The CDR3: CASLDRGGRNTEAFF. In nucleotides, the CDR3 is TGTGCCAGCCTGGACAGGGGTGGCCGAAACACTGAAGCTTTCTTT.

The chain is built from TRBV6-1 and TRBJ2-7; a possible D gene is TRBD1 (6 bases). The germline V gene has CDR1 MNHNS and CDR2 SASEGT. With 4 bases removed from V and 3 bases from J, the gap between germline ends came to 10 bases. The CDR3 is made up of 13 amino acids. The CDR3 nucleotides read TGTGCCAGCAGTGCACAGGGAATCTACGAGCAGTACTTC. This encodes CASSAQGIYEQYF.

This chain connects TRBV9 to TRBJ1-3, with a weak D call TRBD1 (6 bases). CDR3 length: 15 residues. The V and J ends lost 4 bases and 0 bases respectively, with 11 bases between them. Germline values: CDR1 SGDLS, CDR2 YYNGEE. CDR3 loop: CASSKGGVSGNTIYF. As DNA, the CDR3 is TGTGCCAGCAGCAAAGGGGGGGTCTCTGGAAACACCATATATTTT.

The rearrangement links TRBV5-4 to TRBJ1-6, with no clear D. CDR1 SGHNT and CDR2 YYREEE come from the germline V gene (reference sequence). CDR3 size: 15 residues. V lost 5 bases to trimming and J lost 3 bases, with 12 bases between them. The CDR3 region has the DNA TGTGCCAGCAGGCCTTGGTCGGACTATAATTCACCCCTCCACTTT. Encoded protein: CASRPWSDYNSPLHF.

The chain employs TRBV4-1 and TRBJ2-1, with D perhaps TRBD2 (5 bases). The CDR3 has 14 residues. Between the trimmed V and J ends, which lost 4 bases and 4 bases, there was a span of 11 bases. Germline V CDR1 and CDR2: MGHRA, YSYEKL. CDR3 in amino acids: CASSPYGGYNEQFF. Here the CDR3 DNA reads TGCGCCAGCAGCCCATACGGAGGTTACAATGAGCAGTTCTTC.

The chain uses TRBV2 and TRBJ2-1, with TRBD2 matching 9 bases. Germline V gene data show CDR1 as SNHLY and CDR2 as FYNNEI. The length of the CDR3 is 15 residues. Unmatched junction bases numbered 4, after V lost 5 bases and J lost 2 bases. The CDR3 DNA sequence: TGTGCCAGCAGTCCGGGACTAGCAGCCTACAATGAGCAGTTCTTC. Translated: CASSPGLAAYNEQFF.

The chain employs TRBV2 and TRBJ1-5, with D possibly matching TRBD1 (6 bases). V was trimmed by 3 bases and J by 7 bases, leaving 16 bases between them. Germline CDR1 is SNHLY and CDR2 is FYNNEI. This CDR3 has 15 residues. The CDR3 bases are TGTGCCAGCAGTGATGGGGGGGCTCTGGGGCAGCCCCAGCATTTT. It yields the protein CASSDGGALGQPQHF.

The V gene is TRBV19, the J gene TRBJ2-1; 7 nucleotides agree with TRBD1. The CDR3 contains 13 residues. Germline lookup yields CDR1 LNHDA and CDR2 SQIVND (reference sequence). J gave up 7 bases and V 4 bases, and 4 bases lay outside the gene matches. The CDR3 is CASSTTGSNEQFF. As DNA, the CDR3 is TGTGCCAGTAGTACGACAGGGTCGAATGAGCAGTTCTTC.

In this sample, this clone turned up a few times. The CDR3 protein is CASSQVGNTEAFF. Written as DNA, the CDR3 is TGTGCCAGCAGCCAAGTTGGTAACACTGAAGCTTTCTTT. This sequence joins TRBV14 and TRBJ1-1; D not resolved. This CDR3 contains 13 residues. Trimming left V 1 base short and J 2 bases short, with 5 bases between. Per germline, CDR1 SGHDN and CDR2 FVKESK.

DNA for the CDR3: TGTGCCAGTTTTACCCCCGATGGTGGCGGTTCACCCCTCCACTTT. Translating gives CASFTPDGGGSPLHF. The chain uses TRBV6-5 and TRBJ1-6; D not certain. V was shortened by 9 bases and J by 9 bases, with 21 bases between the two germline ends. Per germline, CDR1 MNHEY and CDR2 SVGAGI. This CDR3 has 15 amino acids.

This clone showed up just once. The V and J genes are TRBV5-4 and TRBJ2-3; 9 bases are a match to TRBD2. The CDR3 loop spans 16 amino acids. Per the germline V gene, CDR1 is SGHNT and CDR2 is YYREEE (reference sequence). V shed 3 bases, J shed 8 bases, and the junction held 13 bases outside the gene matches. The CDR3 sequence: CASSSFVAGGSGTQYF. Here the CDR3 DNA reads TGTGCCAGCAGCTCGTTCGTCGCGGGAGGGAGCGGTACGCAGTATTTT.

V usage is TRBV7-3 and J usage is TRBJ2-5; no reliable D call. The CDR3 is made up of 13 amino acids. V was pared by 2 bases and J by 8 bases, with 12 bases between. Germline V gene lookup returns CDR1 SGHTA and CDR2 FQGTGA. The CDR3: CASSLGPDETQYF. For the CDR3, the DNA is TGTGCCAGCAGCTTAGGACCTGATGAAACCCAGTACTTC.

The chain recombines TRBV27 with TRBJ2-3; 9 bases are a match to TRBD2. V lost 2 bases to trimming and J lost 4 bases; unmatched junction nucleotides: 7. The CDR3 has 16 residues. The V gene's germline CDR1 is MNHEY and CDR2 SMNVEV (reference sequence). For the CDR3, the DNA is TGTGCCAGCAGTTTAAGGGTTAGCGGGAGTTCAGATACGCAGTATTTT. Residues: CASSLRVSGSSDTQYF.

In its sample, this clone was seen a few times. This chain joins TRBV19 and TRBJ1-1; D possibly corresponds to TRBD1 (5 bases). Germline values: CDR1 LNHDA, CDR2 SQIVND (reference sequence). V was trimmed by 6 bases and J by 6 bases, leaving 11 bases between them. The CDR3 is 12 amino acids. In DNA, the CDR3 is TGTGCCAGTAGCCACCAGGGATCTGAAGCTTTCTTT. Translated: CASSHQGSEAFF. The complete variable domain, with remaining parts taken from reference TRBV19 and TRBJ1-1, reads DGGITQSPKYLFRKEGQNVTLSCEQNLNHDAMYWYRQDPGQGLRLIYYSQIVNDFQKGDIAEGYSVSREKKESFPLTVTSAQKNPTAFYLCASSHQGSEAFFGQGTRLTVV.

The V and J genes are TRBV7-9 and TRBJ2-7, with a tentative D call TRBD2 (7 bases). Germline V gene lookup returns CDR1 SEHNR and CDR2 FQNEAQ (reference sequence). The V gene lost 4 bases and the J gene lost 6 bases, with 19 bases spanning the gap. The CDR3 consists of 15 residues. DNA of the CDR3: TGTGCCAGCAGCTCGTCAGGGGAGGGGGTTTTCGAGCAGTACTTC. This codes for CASSSSGEGVFEQYF.